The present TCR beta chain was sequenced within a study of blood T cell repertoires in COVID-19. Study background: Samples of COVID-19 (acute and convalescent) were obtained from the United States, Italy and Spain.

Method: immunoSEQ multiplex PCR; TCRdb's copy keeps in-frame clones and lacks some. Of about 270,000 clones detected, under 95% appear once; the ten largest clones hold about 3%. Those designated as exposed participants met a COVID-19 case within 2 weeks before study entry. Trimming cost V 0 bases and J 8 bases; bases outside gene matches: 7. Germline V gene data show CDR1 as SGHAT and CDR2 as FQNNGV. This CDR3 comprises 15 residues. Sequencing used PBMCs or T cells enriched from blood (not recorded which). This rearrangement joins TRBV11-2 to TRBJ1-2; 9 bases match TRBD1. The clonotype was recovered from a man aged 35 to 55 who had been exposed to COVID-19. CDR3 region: CASSLDPRDRDGYTF. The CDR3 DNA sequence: TGTGCCAGCAGCTTAGACCCCAGGGACAGGGACGGCTACACCTTC.